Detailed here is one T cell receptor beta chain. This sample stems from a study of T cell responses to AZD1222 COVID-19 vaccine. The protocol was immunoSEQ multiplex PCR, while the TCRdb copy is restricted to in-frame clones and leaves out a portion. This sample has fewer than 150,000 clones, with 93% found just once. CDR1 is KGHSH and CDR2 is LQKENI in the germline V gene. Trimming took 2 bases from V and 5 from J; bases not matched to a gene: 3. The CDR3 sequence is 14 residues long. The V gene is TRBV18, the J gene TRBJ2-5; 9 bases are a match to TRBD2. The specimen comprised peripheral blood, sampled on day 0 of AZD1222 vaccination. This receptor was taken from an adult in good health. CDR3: CASSPVSGGETQYF. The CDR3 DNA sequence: TGTGCCAGCTCACCAGTGAGCGGGGGGGAGACCCAGTACTTC.